Each of the 25 T cell receptor beta chains below was sequenced from the same sample in a study of identical twins. One entry per CDR3 protein results from TCRdb running MiXCR on the 5' RACE reads. The data hold 650,000 to 750,000 distinct CDR3 sequences, with 21% observed a single time. These records were also assigned to another study, of T cells expressing NK-cell markers.

Sample: PBMCs. All receptors derive from a woman between 18 and 30 years old in good health.

The J gene is TRBJ2-7, the V gene TRBV6-2 or TRBV6-3, with D maybe TRBD2 (7 bases). The CDR3 extends over 15 amino acids. V lost 6 bases and J 3 bases, leaving 18 bases between the germline ends. The V gene's germline CDR1 is MNHEY and CDR2 SVGEGT. CDR3 residues: CASSETGGAIYEQYF. CDR3 sequence (DNA): TGTGCCAGCAGCGAAACGGGGGGCGCAATCTACGAGCAGTACTTC.

In its sample, this clonotype was seen many times. Here the CDR3 DNA reads TGCAGCGTCACCGAGACAGGGGGCCGTGGCTACACCTTC. Amino acids: CSVTETGGRGYTF. This sequence joins TRBV29-1 and TRBJ1-2; 10 bases agree with TRBD1. This CDR3 contains 13 residues. With 6 bases clipped from V and 7 bases from J, the junction kept 8 bases outside the gene matches. CDR1 and CDR2 from the germline V gene are SQVTM and ANQGSEA. Variable domain in full (rest from reference TRBV29-1 and TRBJ1-2): SAVISQKPSRDICQRGTSLTIQCQVDSQVTMMFWYRQQPGQSLTLIATANQGSEATYESGFVIDKFPISRPNLTFSTLTVSNMSPEDSSIYLCSVTETGGRGYTFGSGTRLTVV.

The chain is built from TRBV12-3 or TRBV12-4 and TRBJ1-5; weak D call: TRBD1 (5 bases). This CDR3 is 14 amino acids long. V was shortened by 6 bases and J by 7 bases, with 16 bases between the two germline ends. The CDR3: CASRGDPRRQPQHF. The CDR3 DNA reads as TGTGCCAGCAGAGGGGACCCCCGCAGGCAGCCCCAGCATTTT.

Only a few counts were recorded for this clonotype. The V call is TRBV6-2 or TRBV6-3, the J call TRBJ2-3; D uncertain. The CDR3 sequence is 14 residues long. The V gene lost 0 bases and the J gene lost 1 base, with 5 bases spanning the gap. CDR1 MNHEY and CDR2 SVGEGT come from the germline V gene. The chain's CDR3 is CASSYSDRTDTQYF. DNA for the CDR3: TGTGCCAGCAGTTACTCGGACCGCACAGATACGCAGTATTTT.

This clonotype was counted between two and nine times. The chain recombines TRBV6-4 with TRBJ1-5; the D is unclear. Trimming stripped 0 bases from V and 8 bases from J, with 5 bases between. The CDR3 covers 12 residues. Germline values: CDR1 MRHNA, CDR2 SNTAGT. The CDR3: CASSDSLEPQHF. The CDR3 coding sequence is TGTGCCAGCAGTGACTCGTTGGAGCCCCAGCATTTT.

This clonotype occurred a few times. This chain connects TRBV10-3 to TRBJ1-1; no definite D call. CDR1 ENHRY and CDR2 SYGVKD come from the germline V gene. CDR3 length: 16 residues. Trimming stripped 3 bases from V and 2 bases from J, with 16 bases between. The chain's CDR3 is CAISDAEGSYNTEAFF. CDR3 DNA sequence: TGTGCCATCAGTGACGCCGAAGGGAGCTATAACACTGAAGCTTTCTTT.

The chain joins TRBV12-3 or TRBV12-4 to TRBJ1-2, with D possibly being TRBD1 (6 bases). V was cut by 7 bases and J by 8 bases, with 17 bases left in between. The CDR3 runs 13 residues. The CDR3 loop reads CASIVRGGNGYTF. The CDR3 bases are TGTGCCAGCATAGTGAGAGGGGGTAACGGCTACACCTTC.

The rearrangement uses TRBV29-1 and TRBJ2-1, with 9 bases identical to TRBD1. CDR1 SQVTM and CDR2 ANQGSEA come from the germline V gene. Trimming removed 6 bases from V and 5 bases from J; junction bases left unmatched: 8. The CDR3 runs to 14 residues. DNA of the CDR3: TGCAGCGTCGCCACGGGACAGGGCAACAATGAGCAGTTCTTC. As protein: CSVATGQGNNEQFF.

This clonotype was picked up one time. The chain carries TRBV12-3 or TRBV12-4 and TRBJ2-3, with 9 bases matching TRBD2. The CDR3 totals 14 residues. V lost 10 bases and J lost 4; bases outside the gene matches: 9. This CDR3 is CATLQREDPDTQYF. For the CDR3, the DNA is TGTGCCACCCTTCAGCGGGAGGATCCAGATACGCAGTATTTT.

Only a few counts were recorded for this clonotype. The V and J genes are TRBV10-3 and TRBJ1-2, with D unresolved. Trimming removed 8 bases at V and 3 bases at J, with 13 bases between. CDR3 size: 13 residues. Per the germline V gene, CDR1 is ENHRY and CDR2 is SYGVKD. The CDR3 nucleotides read TGTGCCATCGGAACGGACGGATACTATGGCTACACCTTC. It specifies CAIGTDGYYGYTF.

The CDR3 loop reads CASRSQGPQYF. The DNA of the CDR3 is TGTGCCAGCAGGTCACAGGGGCCCCAGTACTTC. This chain links TRBV12-3 or TRBV12-4 with TRBJ2-5, with 7 bases matching TRBD1. V gave up 6 bases and J gave up 9 bases; unmatched junction bases: 4. CDR3 size: 11 residues.

The CDR3 bases are TGTGCCAGCAGTTACACTAGCGGGCGAGCCTACGAGCAGTACTTC. Protein product: CASSYTSGRAYEQYF. This chain joins TRBV6-5 and TRBJ2-7, with TRBD2 matching over 9 bases. Unmatched junction bases numbered 4, after V lost 2 bases and J lost 2 bases. The germline gives CDR1 MNHEY, CDR2 SVGAGI. The CDR3 consists of 15 residues.

The gene calls are TRBV6-5 and TRBJ2-2; 8 nucleotides align to TRBD2. Germline-derived CDR1 and CDR2 are MNHEY and SVGAGI. The CDR3 sequence is 15 residues long. Losses at the gene ends were 4 bases for V and 4 bases for J; bases not matched to a gene: 5. In DNA form, the CDR3 reads TGTGCCAGCAGTTGGCGGGGGGCGGTCACCGGGGAGCTGTTTTTT. It specifies CASSWRGAVTGELFF.

CDR3 loop: CASSRTGWDRGHNEQFF. CDR3 DNA: TGTGCCAGCAGCCGCACGGGGTGGGACAGGGGGCACAATGAGCAGTTCTTC. The V gene is TRBV5-5, the J gene TRBJ2-1; 12 nucleotides line up with TRBD1. The V segment lost 4 bases and the J segment 5 bases; nucleotides outside the gene matches: 10. This CDR3 spans 17 amino acids. CDR1 is SGHKS and CDR2 is YYEKEE in the germline V gene (reference sequence).

The J gene is TRBJ1-5, the V gene TRBV5-1; D might be TRBD1 (6 bases). Germline CDR1 and CDR2: SGHRS and YFSETQ. V shed 4 bases and J shed 6 bases, with 14 bases lying between them. The CDR3 is 14 amino acids. The CDR3: CASSPGTNSQPQHF. CDR3 DNA sequence: TGCGCCAGCAGCCCCGGGACAAACAGTCAGCCCCAGCATTTT.

CDR3 nucleotides: TGCGCCAGCAGCTCCGACAGGGTCACTGAAGCTTTCTTT. Translated: CASSSDRVTEAFF. J is TRBJ1-1 and V is TRBV5-1, with 7 nucleotides matching TRBD1. The CDR3 consists of 13 residues. Trimming cost V 3 bases and J 4 bases; bases outside gene matches: 3. Per the germline V gene, CDR1 is SGHRS and CDR2 is YFSETQ.

This clonotype has a single count. The chain couples TRBV20-1 to TRBJ2-1; D might be TRBD2 (5 bases). Trimming took 1 base from V and 0 from J, leaving 19 bases between them. Germline lookup yields CDR1 DFQATT and CDR2 SNEGSKA (reference sequence). The CDR3 runs to 18 residues. The DNA for the CDR3 is TGCAGTGCTAGAGTTTCGGTGGCGGCAGCGGACTCCTACAATGAGCAGTTCTTC. Its translation: CSARVSVAAADSYNEQFF.

This clonotype was seen many times. V and J are TRBV7-3 and TRBJ2-1; 8 nucleotides align to TRBD2. CDR3 length: 14 residues. The V and J ends lost 2 bases and 7 bases, in that order; junction bases with no gene match: 4. Germline V gene lookup returns CDR1 SGHTA and CDR2 FQGTGA. This CDR3 reads CASSLAGGANEQFF. DNA for the CDR3: TGTGCCAGCAGCTTAGCGGGGGGTGCAAATGAGCAGTTCTTC. The full variable domain, with the rest looked up from reference TRBV7-3 and TRBJ2-1, is GAGVSQTPSNKVTEKGKYVELRCDPISGHTALYWYRQSLGQGPEFLIYFQGTGAADDSGLPNDRFFAVRPEGSVSTLKIQRTERGDSAVYLCASSLAGGANEQFFGPGTRLTVL.

This clonotype was detected a few times. The gene calls are TRBV27 and TRBJ2-3, with D unclear. CDR3 length: 13 amino acids. The germline V gene has CDR1 MNHEY and CDR2 SMNVEV (reference sequence). V was cut by 5 bases and J by 2 bases, with 8 bases left in between. Here the CDR3 DNA reads TGTGCCAGCAGTCCCCTCCTCACAGATACGCAGTATTTT. It specifies CASSPLLTDTQYF.

This clonotype was seen more than once but under ten times. The rearrangement joins TRBV12-3 or TRBV12-4 to TRBJ2-7, with 7 positions matching TRBD1. CDR3 length: 13 amino acids. With 6 bases clipped from V and 4 bases from J, the junction kept 6 bases outside the gene matches. The CDR3 coding sequence is TGTGCCAGCAGCAAAGGGACAGCGTACGAGCAGTACTTC. Protein product: CASSKGTAYEQYF.

The genes are TRBV28 and TRBJ2-2, with a tentative D call TRBD1 (5 bases). This CDR3 has 15 amino acids. Trimming removed 10 bases at V and 4 bases at J, with 19 bases between. The germline gives CDR1 MDHEN, CDR2 SYDVKM. CDR3 DNA sequence: TGTGCCACTTCCGAGAGGACAAGAATCACCGGGGAGCTGTTTTTT. This codes for CATSERTRITGELFF.

This clonotype was found a few times. CDR3 bases: TGTGCCAGCAGCTCGGATGAAGCGTACACCTTC. Amino acid sequence: CASSSDEAYTF. The rearrangement links TRBV3-1 to TRBJ1-2; D is undetermined. Germline assignment: CDR1 LGHDT and CDR2 YNNKEL (reference sequence). The CDR3 runs to 11 residues. With 5 bases removed from V and 11 bases from J, the gap between germline ends came to 12 bases.

CDR3 in DNA: TGTGCCAGCAGCCTCTTTAACGACGAGCAGTACTTC. It translates to CASSLFNDEQYF. The rearrangement uses TRBV7-9 and TRBJ2-7; no clear D. V was trimmed by 5 bases and J by 5 bases, leaving 10 bases between them. This CDR3 spans 12 amino acids. Germline CDR1 is SEHNR and CDR2 is FQNEAQ (reference sequence).

Only a few counts were recorded for this clonotype. The chain is built from TRBV7-9 and TRBJ2-1; 9 bases are shared with TRBD2. The V segment lost 10 bases and the J segment 7 bases; nucleotides outside the gene matches: 14. The CDR3 has 15 residues. The germline CDR1 and CDR2 sequences are SEHNR and FQNEAQ (reference sequence). The CDR3 reads CATSLAGAPLNEQFF. CDR3 nucleotide sequence: TGTGCCACCTCATTAGCGGGAGCGCCACTAAATGAGCAGTTCTTC.

The rearrangement uses TRBV10-3 and TRBJ2-3, with 9 bases fitting TRBD2. The V gene end was trimmed by 0 bases and the J gene end by 5 bases; junction bases not matched to a gene: 9. Germline V CDR1 and CDR2: ENHRY, SYGVKD. This CDR3 contains 17 residues. CDR3 bases: TGTGCCATCAGTGAGTCGAGCGTAGCGGGAGACCTAGATACGCAGTATTTT. Translated, it gives CAISESSVAGDLDTQYF.